The source of this TCR beta chain is a study of OX40 agonist ivuxolimab in advanced cancers. Overall study: Patients treated during dose escalation were battling hepatocellular carcinoma, melanoma, renal cell or head and neck cancer. Findings of the study overall: Normalized T-cell clonal expansion was also low in a subset of nonresponders. Dose levels from 0.1 to 3.0 mg/kg saw CD4+ and CD8+ blood T cells expand clonally by week 6.

The protocol was immunoSEQ multiplex PCR, while the TCRdb copy is restricted to in-frame clones and leaves out a portion. The table records 60,000 to 75,000 clones, 90% to 95% of them present only once. Enrollment shut out patients with autoimmune disease history or systemic immunosuppression. Trimming shortened V by 6 bases and J by 4 bases, and 14 bases separated the two germline ends. CDR1 is MGHDK, CDR2 SYGVNS, per germline. The CDR3 is 14 amino acids. This clone was picked up a small number of times. Its antigen is as yet unknown. The J gene is TRBJ2-3, the V gene TRBV25-1, with a possible D match to TRBD1 (7 bases). The specimen was CD4+ or CD8+ T cells sorted from blood, collected in a trial of the OX40 agonist ivuxolimab. The receptor's source is an adult with an advanced solid tumor such as melanoma, head and neck, liver or kidney cancer. In DNA, the CDR3 is TGTGCCAGCAGCCCCAGGGGGGCCCCAGATACGCAGTATTTT. Residues: CASSPRGAPDTQYF.